This T cell receptor beta chain was identified during a study of blood T cell repertoires in COVID-19. Study background: Both acute and convalescent COVID-19 samples were obtained from the United States, Italy and Spain.

The germline CDR1 and CDR2 sequences are MDHEN and SYDVKM. Trimming stripped 9 bases from V and 2 bases from J, with 14 bases between. The CDR3 has 13 amino acids. Measured with immunoSEQ multiplex PCR; TCRdb has only the in-frame clones, and not every one. Counted here are 100,000 to 150,000 clones, about 90% occurring once; the ten biggest clones make up about 7.4%. The rearrangement uses TRBV28 and TRBJ2-7; D gene uncertain. The source of this sequence is a man aged 65-85 years who had recovered from COVID-19. Material: peripheral blood. CDR3 in amino acids: CASTGPPTYEQYF. CDR3 DNA: TGTGCCAGTACTGGTCCACCCACCTACGAGCAGTACTTC.